Presented here are 32 T cell receptor beta chains from one specimen sequenced in a study of OX40 agonist ivuxolimab in advanced cancers. Assay: immunoSEQ multiplex PCR; the TCRdb copy retains only in-frame clones and omits some. The sample contains 50,000 to 60,000 clones, around 90% of which appear only once. Here the sequenced sample was CD4+ or CD8+ T cells sorted from blood, taken in a trial of the OX40 agonist ivuxolimab. Receptors originate from an adult with an advanced solid tumor such as melanoma, head and neck, liver or kidney cancer.

This sequence joins TRBV6-1 and TRBJ1-2; D may be TRBD1 (6 bases). V was trimmed by 6 bases and J by 5 bases, leaving 16 bases between them. Looked up from germline, CDR1 is MNHNS and CDR2 is SASEGT. There are 14 residues in the CDR3. In DNA form, the CDR3 reads TGTGCCAGCAGGGAGACAGGACCCTCATATGGCTACACCTTC. As protein: CASRETGPSYGYTF.

The chain is built from TRBV9 and TRBJ2-6, with TRBD1 as a possible D gene (6 bases). V lost 1 base to trimming and J lost 1 base, with 9 bases between them. The CDR3 length is 16 residues. Germline CDR1 SGDLS, CDR2 YYNGEE. The CDR3 coding sequence is TGTGCCAGCAGCGTAACAGGGATATCTGGGGCCAACGTCCTGACTTTC. It yields the protein CASSVTGISGANVLTF.

J is TRBJ2-5 and V is TRBV29-1; TRBD2 aligns across 7 bases. The CDR3 totals 15 residues. V lost 5 bases to trimming and J lost 5 bases; unmatched junction nucleotides: 14. Germline V gene data show CDR1 as SQVTM and CDR2 as ANQGSEA. The CDR3 protein is CSVTPPRGVGETQYF. DNA for the CDR3: TGCAGCGTTACTCCCCCCCGGGGGGTAGGGGAGACCCAGTACTTC.

V usage is TRBV9 and J usage is TRBJ2-1; 10 bases match TRBD2. CDR3 length: 15 residues. With V trimmed by 4 bases and J by 4 bases, 5 bases remained unmatched. Germline V gene sequence: CDR1 SGDLS, CDR2 YYNGEE. Here the CDR3 DNA reads TGTGCCAGCAGCTGGACTAGCGGACCGTACAATGAGCAGTTCTTC. Translation: CASSWTSGPYNEQFF.

This sequence joins TRBV5-1 and TRBJ1-1, with TRBD1 as a possible D gene (6 bases). CDR1 SGHRS and CDR2 YFSETQ come from the germline V gene. The V gene lost 0 bases and the J gene lost 4 bases, with 10 bases spanning the gap. There are 14 residues in the CDR3. The CDR3 DNA sequence: TGCGCCAGCAGCTTGGGCAGGGGAGGCACTGAAGCTTTCTTT. Translation gives CASSLGRGGTEAFF.

As DNA, the CDR3 is TGTGCCAGCAGTTACTCGTCCCCCGGGAAAGCTTTCTTT. It codes for CASSYSSPGKAFF. The V call is TRBV6-6, the J call TRBJ1-1; no clear D gene. This CDR3 contains 13 residues. Germline-derived CDR1 and CDR2 are MNHNY and SVGAGI (reference sequence). V was trimmed by 0 bases and J by 9 bases, leaving 11 bases between them.

This chain links TRBV9 with TRBJ1-2; 7 bases line up with TRBD1. Germline lookup yields CDR1 SGDLS and CDR2 YYNGEE. CDR3 length equals 15 residues. J gave up 2 bases and V 0 bases, and 4 bases lay outside the gene matches. CDR3 sequence reads: CASSVAGQANYGYTF. Here the CDR3 DNA reads TGTGCCAGCAGCGTAGCTGGACAGGCGAACTATGGCTACACCTTC.

This clone was seen just once. This rearrangement joins TRBV19 to TRBJ1-2; perhaps TRBD1 as D (5 bases). The CDR3 length is 16 residues. Between the trimmed V and J ends, which lost 7 bases and 6 bases, there was a span of 24 bases. Germline lookup yields CDR1 LNHDA and CDR2 SQIVND (reference sequence). The CDR3 region is CASKVQGDRVPNGYTF. The CDR3 DNA reads TGTGCCAGTAAAGTCCAAGGGGATAGAGTTCCCAATGGCTACACCTTC.

V usage is TRBV25-1 and J usage is TRBJ1-4, with D perhaps TRBD1 (6 bases). The CDR3 extends over 15 amino acids. CDR1 and CDR2 (germline): MGHDK, SYGVNS. The V end lost 2 bases, the J end lost 5 bases, and 12 bases lay between the germline ends. DNA of the CDR3: TGTGCCAGCAGTGAAGTTGACAGGTCAAATGAAAAACTGTTTTTT. Protein: CASSEVDRSNEKLFF. Complete variable domain (other parts from reference TRBV25-1 and TRBJ1-4): EADIYQTPRYLVIGTGKKITLECSQTMGHDKMYWYQQDPGMELHLIHYSYGVNSTEKGDLSSESTVSRIRTEHFPLTLESARPSHTSQYLCASSEVDRSNEKLFFGSGTQLSVL.

The genes are TRBV7-9 and TRBJ2-2, with TRBD1 matching over 9 bases. Per germline, CDR1 SEHNR and CDR2 FQNEAQ (reference sequence). The V and J ends lost 5 bases and 5 bases, in that order; junction bases with no gene match: 12. This CDR3 has 17 amino acids. The CDR3 sequence is CASSVRPGQGKTGELFF. CDR3 nucleotides: TGTGCCAGCAGCGTCCGCCCGGGACAGGGAAAAACCGGGGAGCTGTTTTTT.

The chain links TRBV7-9 to TRBJ2-5; D might be TRBD2 (6 bases). CDR3 size: 13 residues. The germline V and J ends were trimmed by 2 bases and 5 bases, with 9 bases remaining between them. Per germline, CDR1 SEHNR and CDR2 FQNEAQ (reference sequence). CDR3 DNA sequence: TGTGCCAGCAGCTTATCAGGGAGGGAGACCCAGTACTTC. It yields the protein CASSLSGRETQYF.

The J gene is TRBJ1-5, the V gene TRBV27; D gene uncertain. The germline V and J ends were trimmed by 0 bases and 6 bases, with 6 bases remaining between them. Germline CDR1 is MNHEY and CDR2 is SMNVEV (reference sequence). This CDR3 contains 13 residues. The CDR3 coding sequence is TGTGCCAGCAGTTTATCGGGGATTCAGCCCCAGCATTTT. Translated: CASSLSGIQPQHF.

The chain recombines TRBV6-4 with TRBJ2-2; a possible D gene is TRBD2 (6 bases). CDR1 is MRHNA, CDR2 SNTAGT, per germline. Trimming pared 8 bases from V and 4 bases from J, leaving 14 bases between. This CDR3 is built from 14 residues. CDR3 DNA: TGTGCCAGCCAGGAGGGGCTGGGCACCGGGGAGCTGTTTTTT. It translates to CASQEGLGTGELFF.

V is TRBV5-6 and J is TRBJ2-7; D remains unclear. Germline V gene sequence: CDR1 SGHDT, CDR2 YYEEEE. This CDR3 is 15 amino acids long. Trimming shortened V by 2 bases and J by 6 bases, and 18 bases separated the two germline ends. The CDR3 DNA sequence: TGTGCCAGCAGCTTTATTACCATTTCAATTTGCGAGCAGTACGTC. Its protein product is CASSFITISICEQYV.

DNA for the CDR3: TGTGCCAGCAGGGCGACAGGCAATAGTAATGAAAAACTGTTTTTT. The encoded protein is CASRATGNSNEKLFF. V and J are TRBV28 and TRBJ1-4, with D perhaps matching TRBD1 (6 bases). This CDR3 spans 15 amino acids. V lost 6 bases and J lost 4, with 15 bases in between. CDR1 and CDR2 from the germline V gene are MDHEN and SYDVKM. The complete variable domain, with remaining parts taken from reference TRBV28 and TRBJ1-4, reads DVKVTQSSRYLVKRTGEKVFLECVQDMDHENMFWYRQDPGLGLRLIYFSYDVKMKEKGDIPEGYSVSREKKERFSLILESASTNQTSMYLCASRATGNSNEKLFFGSGTQLSVL.

The chain employs TRBV27 and TRBJ1-1; maybe TRBD1 (5 bases). The CDR3 length is 14 residues. Trimming removed 3 bases from V and 1 base from J, with 9 bases in between. CDR1 and CDR2 (germline): MNHEY, SMNVEV (reference sequence). This CDR3 is CASSFGASNTEAFF. The CDR3 nucleotides are TGTGCCAGCAGTTTCGGGGCTTCGAACACTGAAGCTTTCTTT.

CDR3 DNA sequence: TGTGCCAGCAGTTTTGGGGAAATGAACACTGAAGCTTTCTTT. This gives the protein CASSFGEMNTEAFF. The rearrangement joins TRBV6-6 to TRBJ1-1; D is unresolved. This CDR3 comprises 14 residues. CDR1 is MNHNY, CDR2 SVGAGI, per germline (reference sequence). V lost 4 bases and J lost 0, with 9 bases in between.

The genes are TRBV30 and TRBJ2-1; tentative D call: TRBD2 (6 bases). In germline, CDR1 is GTSNPN, CDR2 SVGIG (reference sequence). CDR3 length: 17 amino acids. The ends were cut back, 3 bases at V and 0 bases at J, with 18 bases in the middle. The CDR3 DNA is TGTGCCTGGAGGGGAGGATACTATCTCATCTCCTACAATGAGCAGTTCTTC. Translated: CAWRGGYYLISYNEQFF.

This chain links TRBV21-1 with TRBJ2-3; whether TRBD1, the table's D call, matches the DNA was not checked. TRBV21-1 is deemed a pseudogene. This CDR3 spans 17 amino acids. Here the CDR3 reads CASSNQITGENTDTQYF. CDR3 nucleotide sequence: TGTGCCAGCAGCAACCAAATAACAGGGGAAAACACAGATACGCAGTATTTT.

The chain combines TRBV5-4 with TRBJ2-7; D uncertain. Deletions cut 0 bases from V and 3 bases from J, with 4 bases between. Germline CDR1 and CDR2: SGHNT and YYREEE (reference sequence). This CDR3 contains 12 residues. In nucleotides, the CDR3 is TGTGCCAGCAGCTTGGGGGGCTACGAGCAGTACGTC. Its translation: CASSLGGYEQYV.

This chain joins TRBV15 and TRBJ1-6; D is ambiguous. V was trimmed by 0 bases and J by 4 bases, leaving 10 bases between them. CDR3 size: 16 residues. Germline CDR1 reads LNHNV; CDR2 reads YYDKDF (reference sequence). The CDR3 nucleotides are TGTGCCACCAGCAGAGAAGGTGTCAGGTATAATTCACCCCTCCACTTT. Amino acids: CATSREGVRYNSPLHF. Complete variable domain (other parts from reference TRBV15 and TRBJ1-6): DAMVIQNPRYQVTQFGKPVTLSCSQTLNHNVMYWYQQKSSQAPKLLFHYYDKDFNNEADTPDNFQSRRPNTSFCFLDIRSPGLGDTAMYLCATSREGVRYNSPLHFGNGTRLTVT.

The CDR3, as DNA: TGTGCCAGCAGGGGGTACTTTGAAACGACTGAAGCTTTCTTT. This sequence encodes CASRGYFETTEAFF. V gene TRBV27 combines with J gene TRBJ1-1; unclear D gene. The germline gives CDR1 MNHEY, CDR2 SMNVEV (reference sequence). V shed 6 bases and J shed 5 bases, with 16 bases lying between them. The CDR3 is made up of 14 amino acids.

This chain links TRBV19 with TRBJ1-2; D is uncertain. CDR1 and CDR2 (germline): LNHDA, SQIVND (reference sequence). Trimming left V 3 bases short and J 3 bases short, with 8 bases between. The CDR3 has 13 amino acids. CDR3 DNA: TGTGCCAGTAGTATTGCCGGGCACTATGGCTACACCTTC. It is translated as CASSIAGHYGYTF. The complete variable domain, with remaining parts taken from reference TRBV19 and TRBJ1-2, reads DGGITQSPKYLFRKEGQNVTLSCEQNLNHDAMYWYRQDPGQGLRLIYYSQIVNDFQKGDIAEGYSVSREKKESFPLTVTSAQKNPTAFYLCASSIAGHYGYTFGSGTRLTVV.

The chain employs TRBV19 and TRBJ2-1; 11 nucleotides align to TRBD1. The CDR3 length is 15 residues. After removal of 6 bases from V and 3 bases from J, the junction contained 4 bases not matched to a gene. Germline lookup yields CDR1 LNHDA and CDR2 SQIVND (reference sequence). CDR3 loop: CASRIGTGGYNEQFF. The CDR3, as DNA: TGTGCCAGTAGAATTGGGACAGGGGGCTACAATGAGCAGTTCTTC.

This clone counts as medium-sized. This chain joins TRBV7-9 and TRBJ1-2; TRBD1 aligns across 9 bases. The CDR3 is made up of 12 amino acids. Per germline, CDR1 SEHNR and CDR2 FQNEAQ (reference sequence). V dropped 5 bases and J dropped 7; count of bases not matched to a gene: 2. CDR3 in DNA: TGTGCCAGCAGCGGGGGACAGGGTGGCTACACCTTC. This translates into CASSGGQGGYTF.

The genes are TRBV25-1 and TRBJ2-1, with 11 bases lining up with TRBD2. The V and J ends lost 5 bases and 4 bases, in that order; junction bases with no gene match: 10. The germline V gene has CDR1 MGHDK and CDR2 SYGVNS. This CDR3 contains 17 residues. The CDR3 reads CASSNLAGGIDYNEQFF. CDR3 sequence (DNA): TGTGCCAGCAGTAATCTAGCGGGGGGCATAGATTACAATGAGCAGTTCTTC.

The chain recombines TRBV9 with TRBJ2-1; 7 bases match TRBD2. Germline trimming cut 3 bases from V and 2 bases from J; bases unmatched to any gene: 8. This CDR3 spans 16 amino acids. Germline V gene lookup returns CDR1 SGDLS and CDR2 YYNGEE. Here the CDR3 reads CASSASGGVTYNEQFF. The CDR3, as DNA: TGTGCCAGCAGCGCTAGCGGAGGTGTCACCTACAATGAGCAGTTCTTC.

This clone occurred a few times. The chain links TRBV27 to TRBJ2-7; 7 bases line up with TRBD1. Trimming at V came to 8 bases and at J to 5 bases, leaving 9 bases not matched to a gene. The CDR3 consists of 13 residues. Per the germline V gene, CDR1 is MNHEY and CDR2 is SMNVEV (reference sequence). The CDR3 DNA sequence: TGTGCCAGCTTCGACAGGGTAGCCCACGAGCAGTACTTC. Translation gives CASFDRVAHEQYF.

Regarding this clone: The identical CDR3 is also encoded by other nucleotide sequences in the sample. V gene TRBV30 combines with J gene TRBJ1-2; no clear D. V was pared by 3 bases and J by 4 bases, with 9 bases between. Per germline, CDR1 GTSNPN and CDR2 SVGIG (reference sequence). This CDR3 comprises 12 residues. The CDR3 spells CAWSEGPYGYTF. The CDR3 coding sequence is TGTGCCTGGAGCGAGGGCCCCTATGGCTACACCTTC.

The chain combines TRBV28 with TRBJ2-2, with 7 bases that match TRBD1. V lost 7 bases to trimming and J lost 7 bases; unmatched junction nucleotides: 9. The CDR3 runs to 14 residues. In germline, CDR1 is MDHEN, CDR2 SYDVKM. CDR3 protein: CASTLTGVGGELFF. CDR3 coding DNA: TGTGCCAGCACTCTCACAGGGGTGGGCGGGGAGCTGTTTTTT.

The rearrangement links TRBV6-1 to TRBJ1-2, with 10 bases identical to TRBD1. In germline, CDR1 is MNHNS, CDR2 SASEGT. CDR3 size: 14 residues. The trim removed 8 bases at V and 8 bases at J, leaving 11 bases unmatched. This chain's CDR3 is CASATWTGGGGYTF. In nucleotides, the CDR3 is TGTGCCAGCGCTACTTGGACAGGGGGAGGCGGCTACACCTTC.

The chain uses TRBV4-1 and TRBJ2-5, with D maybe TRBD1 (6 bases). Per germline, CDR1 MGHRA and CDR2 YSYEKL. The germline V and J ends were trimmed by 5 bases and 4 bases, with 14 bases remaining between them. This CDR3 contains 14 residues. In DNA, the CDR3 is TGCGCCAGCAGCTTAACAGGGTTCGGAGAGACCCAGTACTTC. Translated, it gives CASSLTGFGETQYF.